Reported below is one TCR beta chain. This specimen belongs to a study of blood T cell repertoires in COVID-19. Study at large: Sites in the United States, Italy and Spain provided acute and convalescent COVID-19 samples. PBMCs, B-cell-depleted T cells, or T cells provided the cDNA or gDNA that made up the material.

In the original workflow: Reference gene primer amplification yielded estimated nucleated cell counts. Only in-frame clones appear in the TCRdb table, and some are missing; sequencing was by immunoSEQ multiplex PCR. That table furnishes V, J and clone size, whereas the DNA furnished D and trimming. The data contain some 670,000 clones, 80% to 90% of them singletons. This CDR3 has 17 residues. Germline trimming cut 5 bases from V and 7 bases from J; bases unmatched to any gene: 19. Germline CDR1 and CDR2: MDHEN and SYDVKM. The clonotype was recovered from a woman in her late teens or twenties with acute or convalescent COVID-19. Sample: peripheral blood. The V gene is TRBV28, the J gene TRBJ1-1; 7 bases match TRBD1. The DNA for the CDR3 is TGTGCCAGCAGTCTTTATCCCGACAGGGAAAACCTTATTGAAGCTTTCTTT. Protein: CASSLYPDRENLIEAFF.